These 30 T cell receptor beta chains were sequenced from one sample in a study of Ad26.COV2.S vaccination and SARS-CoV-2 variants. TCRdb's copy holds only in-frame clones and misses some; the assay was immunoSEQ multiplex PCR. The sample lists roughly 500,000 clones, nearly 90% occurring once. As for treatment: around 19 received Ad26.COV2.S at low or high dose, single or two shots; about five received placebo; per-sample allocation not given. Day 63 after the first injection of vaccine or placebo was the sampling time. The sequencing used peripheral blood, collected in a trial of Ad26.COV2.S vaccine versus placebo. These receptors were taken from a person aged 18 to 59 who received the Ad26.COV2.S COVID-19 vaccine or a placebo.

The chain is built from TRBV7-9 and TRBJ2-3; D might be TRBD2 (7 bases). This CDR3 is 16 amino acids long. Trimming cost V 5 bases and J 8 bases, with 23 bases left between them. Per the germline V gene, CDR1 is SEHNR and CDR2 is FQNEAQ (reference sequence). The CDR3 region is CASSRFLSGGDSTQYF. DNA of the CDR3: TGTGCCAGCAGCCGTTTTTTGTCGGGGGGCGATAGTACGCAGTATTTT.

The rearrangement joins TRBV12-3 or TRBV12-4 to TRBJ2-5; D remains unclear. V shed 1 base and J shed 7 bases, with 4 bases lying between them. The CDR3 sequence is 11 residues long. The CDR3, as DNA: TGTGCCAGCAGTTTAGGGGTGACCCAGTACTTC. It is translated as CASSLGVTQYF.

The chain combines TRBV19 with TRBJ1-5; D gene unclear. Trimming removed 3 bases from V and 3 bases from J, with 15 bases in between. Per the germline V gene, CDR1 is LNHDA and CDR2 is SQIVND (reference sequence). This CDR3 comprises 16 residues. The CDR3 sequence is CASSIDPHHPNQPQHF. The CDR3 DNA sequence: TGTGCCAGTAGTATTGACCCCCATCATCCCAATCAGCCCCAGCATTTT. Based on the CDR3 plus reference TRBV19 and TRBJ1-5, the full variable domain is DGGITQSPKYLFRKEGQNVTLSCEQNLNHDAMYWYRQDPGQGLRLIYYSQIVNDFQKGDIAEGYSVSREKKESFPLTVTSAQKNPTAFYLCASSIDPHHPNQPQHFGDGTRLSIL.

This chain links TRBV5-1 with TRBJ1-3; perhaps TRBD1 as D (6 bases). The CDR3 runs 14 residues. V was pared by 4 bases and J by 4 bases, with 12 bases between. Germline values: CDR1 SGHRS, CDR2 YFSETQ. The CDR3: CASSTGDKGNTIYF. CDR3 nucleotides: TGCGCCAGCAGCACTGGGGACAAAGGAAACACCATATATTTT.

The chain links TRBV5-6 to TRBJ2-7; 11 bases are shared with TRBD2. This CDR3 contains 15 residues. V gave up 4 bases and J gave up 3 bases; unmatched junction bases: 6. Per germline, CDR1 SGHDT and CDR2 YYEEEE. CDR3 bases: TGTGCCAGCAGCCGAATTAGCGGGAGGGACTACGAGCAGTACGTC. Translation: CASSRISGRDYEQYV.

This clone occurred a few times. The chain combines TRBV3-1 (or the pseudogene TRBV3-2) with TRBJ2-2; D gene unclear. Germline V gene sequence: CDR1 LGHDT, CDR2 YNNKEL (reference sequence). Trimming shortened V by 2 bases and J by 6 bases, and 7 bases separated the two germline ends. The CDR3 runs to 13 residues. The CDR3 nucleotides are TGTGCCAGCAGCCAAATAGCTTCCGGGGAGCTGTTTTTT. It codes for CASSQIASGELFF.

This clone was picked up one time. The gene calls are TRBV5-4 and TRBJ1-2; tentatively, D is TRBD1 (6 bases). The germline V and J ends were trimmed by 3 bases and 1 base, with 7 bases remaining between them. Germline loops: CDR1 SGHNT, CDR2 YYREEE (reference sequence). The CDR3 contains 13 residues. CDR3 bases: TGTGCCAGCAGCTACAGGGATAACTATGGCTACACCTTC. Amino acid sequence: CASSYRDNYGYTF.

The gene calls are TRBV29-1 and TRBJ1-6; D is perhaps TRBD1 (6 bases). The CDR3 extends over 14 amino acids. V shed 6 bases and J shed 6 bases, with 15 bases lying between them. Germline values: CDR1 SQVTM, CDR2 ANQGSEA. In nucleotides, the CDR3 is TGCAGCGTATCATTAGGACAGCTTAATTCACCCCTCCACTTT. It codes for CSVSLGQLNSPLHF.

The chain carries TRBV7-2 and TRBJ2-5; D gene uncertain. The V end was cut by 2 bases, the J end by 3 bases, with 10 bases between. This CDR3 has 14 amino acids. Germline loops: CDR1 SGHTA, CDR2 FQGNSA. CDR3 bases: TGTGCCAGCAGCTTATTCGCTAATAAAGAGACCCAGTACTTC. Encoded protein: CASSLFANKETQYF.

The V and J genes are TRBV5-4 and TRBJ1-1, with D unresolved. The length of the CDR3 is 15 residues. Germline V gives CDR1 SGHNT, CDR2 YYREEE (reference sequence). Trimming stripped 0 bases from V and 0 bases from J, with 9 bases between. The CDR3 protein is CASSLDPGLNTEAFF. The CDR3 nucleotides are TGTGCCAGCAGCTTGGACCCGGGGTTGAACACTGAAGCTTTCTTT.

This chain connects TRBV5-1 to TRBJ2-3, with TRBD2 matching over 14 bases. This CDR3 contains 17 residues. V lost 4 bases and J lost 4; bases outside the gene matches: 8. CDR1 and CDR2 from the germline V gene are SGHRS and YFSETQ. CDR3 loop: CASSLGTSGSWADTQYF. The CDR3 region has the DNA TGCGCCAGCAGCCTCGGGACTAGCGGGAGTTGGGCAGATACGCAGTATTTT.

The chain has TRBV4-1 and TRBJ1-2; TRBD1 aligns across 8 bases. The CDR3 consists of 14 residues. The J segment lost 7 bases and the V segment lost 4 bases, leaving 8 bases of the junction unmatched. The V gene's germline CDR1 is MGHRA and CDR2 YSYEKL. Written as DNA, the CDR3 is TGCGCCAGCAGCCCCAGGGGGCGCGGGGCTGGCTACACCTTC. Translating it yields CASSPRGRGAGYTF.

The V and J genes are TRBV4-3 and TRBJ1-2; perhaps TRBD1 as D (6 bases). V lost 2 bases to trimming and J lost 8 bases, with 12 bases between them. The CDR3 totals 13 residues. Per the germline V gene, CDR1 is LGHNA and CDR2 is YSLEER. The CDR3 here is CASSQSRQAGYTF. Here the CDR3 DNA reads TGCGCCAGCAGCCAATCAAGACAGGCAGGCTACACCTTC.

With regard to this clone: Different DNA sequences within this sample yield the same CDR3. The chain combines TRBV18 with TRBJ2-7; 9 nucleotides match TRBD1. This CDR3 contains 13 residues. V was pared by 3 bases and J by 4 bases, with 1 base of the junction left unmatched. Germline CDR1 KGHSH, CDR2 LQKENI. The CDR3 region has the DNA TGTGCCAGCTCACCGGGGACAGGGTACGAGCAGTACGTC. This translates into CASSPGTGYEQYV.

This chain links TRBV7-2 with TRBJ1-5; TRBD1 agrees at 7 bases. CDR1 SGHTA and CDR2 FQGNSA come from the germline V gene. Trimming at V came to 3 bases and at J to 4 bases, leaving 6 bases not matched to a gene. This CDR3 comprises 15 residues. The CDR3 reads CASSFYPGGNQPQHF. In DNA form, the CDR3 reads TGTGCCAGCAGCTTCTATCCAGGGGGAAATCAGCCCCAGCATTTT. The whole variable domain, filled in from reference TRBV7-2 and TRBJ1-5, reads GAGVSQSPSNKVTEKGKDVELRCDPISGHTALYWYRQSLGQGLEFLIYFQGNSAPDKSGLPSDRFSAERTGGSVSTLTIQRTQQEDSAVYLCASSFYPGGNQPQHFGDGTRLSIL.

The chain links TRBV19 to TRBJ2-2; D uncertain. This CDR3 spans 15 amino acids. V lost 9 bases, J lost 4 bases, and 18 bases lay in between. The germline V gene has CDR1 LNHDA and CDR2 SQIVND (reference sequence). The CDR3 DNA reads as TGTGCCAGCCTGCCTGGGTATCCTATCACCGGGGAGCTGTTTTTT. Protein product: CASLPGYPITGELFF.

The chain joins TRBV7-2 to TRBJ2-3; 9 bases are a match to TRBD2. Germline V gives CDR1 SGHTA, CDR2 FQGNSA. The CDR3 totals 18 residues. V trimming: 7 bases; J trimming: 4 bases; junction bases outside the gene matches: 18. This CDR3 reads CASIPPRGGRALSDTQYF. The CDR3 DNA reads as TGTGCCAGCATCCCTCCTCGGGGCGGGAGGGCCCTGTCAGATACGCAGTATTTT.

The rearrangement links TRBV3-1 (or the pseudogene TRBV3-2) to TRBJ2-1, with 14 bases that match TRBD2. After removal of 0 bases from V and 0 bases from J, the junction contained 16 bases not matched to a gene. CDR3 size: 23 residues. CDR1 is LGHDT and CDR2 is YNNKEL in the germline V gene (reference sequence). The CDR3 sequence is CASSQDGGALGLAGESSYNEQFF. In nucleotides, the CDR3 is TGTGCCAGCAGCCAAGACGGAGGAGCTCTGGGACTAGCGGGAGAAAGCTCCTACAATGAGCAGTTCTTC.

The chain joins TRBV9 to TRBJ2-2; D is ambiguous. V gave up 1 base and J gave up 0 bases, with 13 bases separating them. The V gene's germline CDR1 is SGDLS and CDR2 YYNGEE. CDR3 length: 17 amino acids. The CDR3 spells CASSVSSWAANTGELFF. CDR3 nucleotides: TGTGCCAGCAGCGTATCCTCCTGGGCCGCGAACACCGGGGAGCTGTTTTTT.

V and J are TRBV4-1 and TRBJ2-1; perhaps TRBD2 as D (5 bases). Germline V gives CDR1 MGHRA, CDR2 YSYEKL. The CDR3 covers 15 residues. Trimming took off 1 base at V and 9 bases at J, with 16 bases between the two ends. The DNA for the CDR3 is TGCGCCAGCAGCCAAGCCAGAAGTGGCGGAGGTGAGCAGTTCTTC. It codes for CASSQARSGGGEQFF.

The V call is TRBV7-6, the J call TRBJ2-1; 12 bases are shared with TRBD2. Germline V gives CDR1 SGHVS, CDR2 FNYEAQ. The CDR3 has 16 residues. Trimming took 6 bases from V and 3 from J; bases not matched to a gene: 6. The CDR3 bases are TGTGCCAGCAGTGCCCAGACTAGCGGGGGCTACAATGAGCAGTTCTTC. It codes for CASSAQTSGGYNEQFF. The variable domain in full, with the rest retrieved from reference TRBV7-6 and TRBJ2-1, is GAGVSQSPRYKVTKRGQDVALRCDPISGHVSLYWYRQALGQGPEFLTYFNYEAQQDKSGLPNDRFSAERPEGSISTLTIQRTEQRDSAMYRCASSAQTSGGYNEQFFGPGTRLTVL.

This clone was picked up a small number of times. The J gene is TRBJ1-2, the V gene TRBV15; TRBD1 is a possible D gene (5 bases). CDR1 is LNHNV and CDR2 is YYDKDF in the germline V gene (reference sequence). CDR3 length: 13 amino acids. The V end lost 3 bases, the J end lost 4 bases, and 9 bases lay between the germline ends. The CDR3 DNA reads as TGTGCCACCAGCAGGACAGCTCTCTATGGCTACACCTTC. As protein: CATSRTALYGYTF.

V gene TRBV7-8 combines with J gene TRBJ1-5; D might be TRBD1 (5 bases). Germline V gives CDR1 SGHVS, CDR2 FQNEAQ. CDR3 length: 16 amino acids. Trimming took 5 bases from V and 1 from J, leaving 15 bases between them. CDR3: CASSLLTRDSNQPQHF. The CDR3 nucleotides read TGTGCCAGCAGCCTCCTTACCCGGGACAGCAATCAGCCCCAGCATTTT.

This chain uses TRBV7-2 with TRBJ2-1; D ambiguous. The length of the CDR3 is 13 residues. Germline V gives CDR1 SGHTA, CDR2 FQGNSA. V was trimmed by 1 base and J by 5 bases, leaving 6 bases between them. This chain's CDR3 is CASSLGLDNEQFF. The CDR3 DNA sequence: TGTGCCAGCAGCTTAGGGCTAGACAATGAGCAGTTCTTC.

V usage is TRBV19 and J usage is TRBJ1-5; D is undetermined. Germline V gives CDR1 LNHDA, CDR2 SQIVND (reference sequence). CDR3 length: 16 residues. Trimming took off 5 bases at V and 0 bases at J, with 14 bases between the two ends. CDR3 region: CASSLAAAYSNQPQHF. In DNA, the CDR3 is TGTGCCAGTAGTTTAGCGGCAGCTTATAGCAATCAGCCCCAGCATTTT.

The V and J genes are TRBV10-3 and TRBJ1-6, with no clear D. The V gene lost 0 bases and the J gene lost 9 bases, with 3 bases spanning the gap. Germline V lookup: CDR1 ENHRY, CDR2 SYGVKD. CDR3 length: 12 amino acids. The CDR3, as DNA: TGTGCCATCAGTGAGTCGTTTTCACCCCTCCACTTT. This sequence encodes CAISESFSPLHF.

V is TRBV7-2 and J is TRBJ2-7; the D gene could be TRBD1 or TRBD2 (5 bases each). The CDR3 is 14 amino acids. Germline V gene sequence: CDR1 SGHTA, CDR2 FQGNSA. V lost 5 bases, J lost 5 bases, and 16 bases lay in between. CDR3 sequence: CASSLWTGRNEQYF. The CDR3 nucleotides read TGTGCCAGCAGCCTCTGGACGGGGCGAAACGAGCAGTACTTC. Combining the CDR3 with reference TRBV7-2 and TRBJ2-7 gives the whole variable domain GAGVSQSPSNKVTEKGKDVELRCDPISGHTALYWYRQSLGQGLEFLIYFQGNSAPDKSGLPSDRFSAERTGGSVSTLTIQRTQQEDSAVYLCASSLWTGRNEQYFGPGTRLTVT.

The CDR3 loop is CASSYLGDEKLFF. The CDR3 region has the DNA TGTGCCAGCAGTTACTTGGGGGATGAAAAACTGTTTTTT. V and J are TRBV6-5 and TRBJ1-4, with D tentatively TRBD1 (5 bases). Germline lookup yields CDR1 MNHEY and CDR2 SVGAGI. This CDR3 is 13 amino acids long. V gave up 1 base and J gave up 6 bases, with 6 bases separating them.

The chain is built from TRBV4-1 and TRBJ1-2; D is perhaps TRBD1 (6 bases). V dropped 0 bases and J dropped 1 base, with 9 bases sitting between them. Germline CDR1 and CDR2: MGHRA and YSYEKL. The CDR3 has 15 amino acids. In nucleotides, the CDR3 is TGCGCCAGCAGCCAAGATGGGGGGCTTAACTATGGCTACACCTTC. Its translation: CASSQDGGLNYGYTF.

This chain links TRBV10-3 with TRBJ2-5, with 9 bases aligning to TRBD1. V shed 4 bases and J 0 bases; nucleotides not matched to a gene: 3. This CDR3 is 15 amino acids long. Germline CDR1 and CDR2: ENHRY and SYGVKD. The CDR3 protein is CAISADRGYQETQYF. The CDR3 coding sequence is TGTGCCATCAGTGCAGACAGGGGGTACCAAGAGACCCAGTACTTC.